The 8 T cell receptor beta chains presented below share a single source sample, sequenced in a study of tissue T cells after allogeneic stem cell transplantation. Time point reported: mouse harvest day 7 after allogeneic transplant. Mouse grafts combined 10^7 T-cell-depleted bone marrow cells with 10^6 splenic CD5+ T cells. Only in-frame clones appear in the TCRdb table, and some are missing; sequencing was by immunoSEQ multiplex PCR. The sample shows 7,500 or so clones, roughly half of them seen only once. Sample: lymph node tissue. The receptors were sampled from a female BALB/c mouse given C57BL/6 T cells with graft-versus-host disease after an allogeneic hematopoietic cell transplant.

This clone appeared a single time. The gene names given are mouse names. Sequencing ends 1 residue short of the CDR3 end; the germline J gene provides the rest. The rearrangement links TRBV16 to TRBJ2-5; D is perhaps TRBD1 (7 bases). The germline gives CDR1 SGHSA, CDR2 FRNQAP. With 5 bases removed from V and 4 bases from J, the gap between germline ends came to 10 bases. CDR3 length: 13 residues. The CDR3 bases that were read are TGTGCAAGCAGCGCCAGGGGGGAAGACACCCAGTAC. This translates into CASSARGEDTQY. The whole CDR3 sequence reads CASSARGEDTQYF. The entire variable domain, with the rest obtained from reference TRBV16 and TRBJ2-5, is as follows: NAGVIQTPRHKVTGKGQEATLWCEPISGHSAVFWYRQTIVQGLEFLTYFRNQAPIDDSGMPKERFSAQMPNQSHSTLKIQSTQPQDSAVYLCASSARGEDTQYFGPGTRLLVL.

As for this clone: Gene labels here are mouse ones. The CDR3 end lies 1 residue beyond the end of the read and is filled in from the germline J gene. V is TRBV19 and J is TRBJ1-3; 8 nucleotides match TRBD1. The CDR3 is made up of 15 amino acids. V lost 3 bases, J lost 2 bases, and 4 bases stayed unmatched. The germline CDR1 and CDR2 sequences are FNHDT and SITEND (reference sequence). The CDR3 DNA, read in part, is TGTGCCAGCAGTACCCCACAGGGGGCTGGAAATACGCTCTAT. The encoded protein is CASSTPQGAGNTLY. The CDR3 in full is CASSTPQGAGNTLYF.

On this clone itself: The genes are named according to mouse. The sequenced fragment ends 1 residue before the CDR3 boundary, so the rest is inferred from the germline J gene. The chain carries TRBV26 and TRBJ2-2, with D possibly matching TRBD2 (6 bases). The CDR3 is made up of 14 amino acids. Germline V gene data show CDR1 as KGHPV and CDR2 as FQNQEV (reference sequence). V lost 1 base and J 5 bases, leaving 8 bases between the germline ends. CDR3 region: CASSLWGDTGQLYF. The CDR3 bases that were read are TGTGCCAGCAGTCTGTGGGGGGATACCGGGCAGCTCTAC. The full variable domain, completed using reference TRBV26 and TRBJ2-2, is NSKVIQTPRYLVKGQGQKAKMRCIPEKGHPVVFWYQQNKNNEFKFLINFQNQEVLQQIDMTEKRFSAECPSNSPCSLEIQSSEAGDSALYLCASSLWGDTGQLYFGEGSKLTVL.

With regard to this clone: Mouse names are used for the genes. The CDR3 end is not reached by the read, which stops 1 residue before it; the germline J gene fills it in. V and J are TRBV15 and TRBJ1-1, with a possible D match to TRBD1 (5 bases). V lost 3 bases, J lost 4 bases, and 12 bases lay in between. There are 14 residues in the CDR3. Germline V CDR1 and CDR2: SGHND, FRSKSL. Partial CDR3 DNA: TGTGCCAGCAGTTTTAACGGGGCTGGCACAGAAGTCTTC. This sequence encodes CASSFNGAGTEVF. The whole CDR3 sequence reads CASSFNGAGTEVFF.

To note about this clone: Germline and genes: mouse. The read finishes 1 residue shy of the CDR3 end, and the germline J gene is used to complete it. The chain links TRBV19 to TRBJ2-7; TRBD2 aligns across 7 bases. Germline V gene lookup returns CDR1 FNHDT and CDR2 SITEND (reference sequence). The CDR3 is 12 residues long. With 5 bases clipped from V and 6 bases from J, the junction kept 5 bases outside the gene matches. The DNA read from the CDR3 is TGTGCCAGCAGCATGGGGGGTTTTGAACAGTAC. It yields the protein CASSMGGFEQY. The full CDR3 reads CASSMGGFEQYF.

Concerning this clone itself: Germline and genes: mouse. The read comes to an end 1 residue before the CDR3 does, leaving the germline J gene to fill in the end. The rearrangement links TRBV26 to TRBJ2-5; no reliable D call. Trimming removed 2 bases from V and 0 bases from J, with 6 bases in between. The CDR3 totals 14 residues. Germline-derived CDR1 and CDR2 are KGHPV and FQNQEV (reference sequence). The CDR3 sequence is CASSLRVNQDTQYF. The CDR3 DNA, read in part, is TGTGCCAGCAGTCTGCGGGTTAACCAAGACACCCAGTAC.

A word on this clone: Genes here carry mouse names. Read data end 1 residue before the CDR3 end; the end is taken from the germline J gene. The J gene is TRBJ1-6, the V gene TRBV26; D is perhaps TRBD1 (6 bases). TRBJ1-6 belongs to the ORF category, with a function that is uncertain. The CDR3 spans 14 residues. Germline CDR1 and CDR2: KGHPV and FQNQEV (reference sequence). V lost 6 bases to trimming and J lost 3 bases, with 9 bases between them. The CDR3 loop reads CASSPGVYNSPLYF. The sequenced CDR3 bases are TGTGCCAGCAGCCCAGGGGTCTATAATTCGCCCCTCTAC.

A word on this clone: Gene and germline names: mouse. The CDR3 end falls 1 residue outside the read, so it is completed with the germline J gene. The chain combines TRBV12-1 with TRBJ1-2; D gene unclear. CDR3 length: 13 residues. Germline CDR1 is SGHSN and CDR2 is HYEKVE. Trimming left V 2 bases short and J 2 bases short, with 8 bases between. CDR3 sequence: CASSPQRNSDYTF. The CDR3 bases that were read are TGTGCCAGCTCTCCCCAGAGGAACTCCGACTACACC.